The 19 T cell receptor beta chains below were found in one sample sequenced in a study of neurological immune-mediated disorders. TCRdb called the 5' RACE reads again in MiXCR, with one record for every CDR3 protein. The repertoire consists of 85,000 to 100,000 distinct CDR3 sequences, with roughly 3.5% occurring once and the leading ten covering around 5.5%. The sequencing sample was made of PBMCs. These receptors came from a woman younger than 30 with multiple sclerosis.

This clonotype was found many times. This chain uses TRBV7-6 with TRBJ2-5; a possible D gene is TRBD2 (7 bases). Germline V gene data show CDR1 as SGHVS and CDR2 as FNYEAQ. The CDR3 sequence is 15 residues long. Trimming cost V 5 bases and J 3 bases, with 16 bases left between them. This CDR3 reads CASSRIPGGEETQYF. CDR3 sequence (DNA): TGTGCCAGCAGCCGAATACCGGGGGGCGAAGAGACCCAGTACTTC.

This clonotype was seen many times. The gene calls are TRBV5-1 and TRBJ2-5; no clear D. Germline V CDR1 and CDR2: SGHRS, YFSETQ. The CDR3 totals 12 residues. Trimming shortened V by 3 bases and J by 5 bases, and 8 bases separated the two germline ends. The CDR3 DNA sequence: TGCGCCAGCAGCTCCCCTTCCGAGACCCAGTACTTC. It codes for CASSSPSETQYF. The variable domain in full, completed from reference TRBV5-1 and TRBJ2-5, reads KAGVTQTPRYLIKTRGQQVTLSCSPISGHRSVSWYQQTPGQGLQFLFEYFSETQRNKGNFPGRFSGRQFSNSRSEMNVSTLELGDSALYLCASSSPSETQYFGPGTRLLVL.

In this sample, this clonotype turned up many times. The chain uses TRBV7-2 and TRBJ1-1; the D gene is possibly TRBD1 (6 bases). From germline, CDR1 is SGHTA and CDR2 FQGNSA. The V and J ends lost 0 bases and 4 bases respectively, with 12 bases between them. CDR3 length: 15 amino acids. Written as DNA, the CDR3 is TGTGCCAGCAGCTTAGCACAGGGTGCCGGCACTGAAGCTTTCTTT. The encoded protein is CASSLAQGAGTEAFF.

This clonotype has a count of ten or more. The rearrangement links TRBV20-1 to TRBJ2-1, with 10 bases aligning to TRBD2. V gave up 0 bases and J gave up 2 bases; unmatched junction bases: 10. CDR1 and CDR2 (germline): DFQATT, SNEGSKA (reference sequence). The CDR3 is 18 amino acids. CDR3 amino acids: CSARDRASGRATYNEQFF. Here the CDR3 DNA reads TGCAGTGCTAGAGATCGAGCCAGCGGGAGGGCCACCTACAATGAGCAGTTCTTC.

This clonotype was detected ten times or more. The chain combines TRBV24-1 with TRBJ2-7; 7 nucleotides match TRBD1. The V segment lost 4 bases and the J segment 4 bases; nucleotides outside the gene matches: 6. The CDR3 length is 14 residues. Germline V lookup: CDR1 KGHDR, CDR2 SFDVKD. The CDR3 region has the DNA TGTGCCACCAGTGAGGCCGGGACAGAGTACGAGCAGTACTTC. Its translation: CATSEAGTEYEQYF.

This clonotype has a count of ten or more. The chain recombines TRBV6-5 with TRBJ1-1; a possible D gene is TRBD1 (5 bases). The CDR3 contains 12 residues. The V end was cut by 0 bases, the J end by 7 bases, with 6 bases between. Germline values: CDR1 MNHEY, CDR2 SVGAGI. The CDR3 here is CASSYSRGEAFF. Written as DNA, the CDR3 is TGTGCCAGCAGTTACTCGAGGGGTGAAGCTTTCTTT.

This clonotype was seen ten or more times. This CDR3 reads CASSQAGQGSPLHF. Written as DNA, the CDR3 is TGTGCCAGCAGCCAAGCGGGACAGGGATCACCCCTCCACTTT. The chain has TRBV3-1 and TRBJ1-6, with 9 bases that match TRBD1. The CDR3 has 14 residues. The ends lost 1 base at V and 10 bases at J; junction bases unmatched: 2. The germline gives CDR1 LGHDT, CDR2 YNNKEL (reference sequence).

This clonotype was picked up a small number of times. CDR3 coding DNA: TGTGCCAGCAGCCAAGCCCCGGTCTCCTGGAATGAAAAACTGTTTTTT. It yields the protein CASSQAPVSWNEKLFF. V usage is TRBV3-1 and J usage is TRBJ1-4; D gene unclear. This CDR3 contains 16 residues. V was trimmed by 1 base and J by 5 bases, leaving 14 bases between them. Germline assignment: CDR1 LGHDT and CDR2 YNNKEL (reference sequence).

This clonotype appeared many times. This rearrangement joins TRBV5-1 to TRBJ1-1; the D gene is possibly TRBD1 (6 bases). V dropped 7 bases and J dropped 4 bases, with 14 bases sitting between them. Germline CDR1 SGHRS, CDR2 YFSETQ. The CDR3 length is 13 residues. Here the CDR3 reads CASGMGAITEAFF. CDR3 DNA: TGCGCCAGCGGTATGGGGGCAATCACTGAAGCTTTCTTT.

This clonotype was seen ten or more times. This rearrangement joins TRBV20-1 to TRBJ2-7, with D perhaps being TRBD1 or TRBD2 (6 bases each). Trimming removed 6 bases at V and 1 base at J, with 10 bases between. This CDR3 has 12 residues. The germline V gene encodes CDR1 DFQATT and CDR2 SNEGSKA (reference sequence). CDR3 sequence: CSARDISYEQYF. For the CDR3, the DNA is TGCAGTGCGCGGGACATTTCCTACGAGCAGTACTTC.

This clonotype was counted at least ten times. The chain has TRBV20-1 and TRBJ2-4; 8 bases are shared with TRBD1. V lost 7 bases and J lost 8; bases outside the gene matches: 10. Per the germline V gene, CDR1 is DFQATT and CDR2 is SNEGSKA (reference sequence). CDR3 size: 13 residues. The DNA for the CDR3 is TGCAGTGGGACGAACGGACAGGGCGACATTCAGTACTTC. Amino acids: CSGTNGQGDIQYF.

There are many counts of this clonotype. The chain carries TRBV5-1 and TRBJ1-2; 8 nucleotides align to TRBD1. J lost 6 bases, V lost 4 bases, and 5 bases had no gene match. In germline, CDR1 is SGHRS, CDR2 YFSETQ. The CDR3 covers 13 residues. This CDR3 is CASSPWTGNGYTF. DNA for the CDR3: TGCGCCAGCAGCCCCTGGACAGGGAATGGCTACACCTTC. The full variable domain, with the rest looked up from reference TRBV5-1 and TRBJ1-2, is KAGVTQTPRYLIKTRGQQVTLSCSPISGHRSVSWYQQTPGQGLQFLFEYFSETQRNKGNFPGRFSGRQFSNSRSEMNVSTLELGDSALYLCASSPWTGNGYTFGSGTRLTVV.

This clonotype was recorded at least ten times. The chain couples TRBV7-3 to TRBJ2-1, with 8 bases lining up with TRBD2. Germline CDR1 is SGHTA and CDR2 is FQGTGA. V was clipped by 2 bases and J by 6 bases; unmatched bases: 6. This CDR3 has 15 residues. CDR3 protein: CASSLGAGVSNEQFF. In nucleotides, the CDR3 is TGTGCCAGCAGCTTAGGAGCGGGAGTTAGCAATGAGCAGTTCTTC.

This clonotype showed up many times. The genes are TRBV18 and TRBJ1-1; no firm D call. The CDR3 runs 12 residues. Germline CDR1 and CDR2: KGHSH and LQKENI. The V and J ends lost 3 bases and 8 bases respectively, with 10 bases between them. CDR3 bases: TGTGCCAGCTCACCGGGAATCCAGGAAGCTTTCTTT. It specifies CASSPGIQEAFF.

As to this clonotype: A much larger clone sits a single nucleotide away, making a read error possible. The genes are TRBV7-2 and TRBJ2-5, with D possibly TRBD2 on 5 matching bases. V was cut by 5 bases and J by 0 bases, with 10 bases left in between. Germline loops: CDR1 SGHTA, CDR2 FQGNSA. The CDR3 runs to 14 residues. The DNA for the CDR3 is TGTGCCAGCAGCCAAAGGACTTACCAAGAGACCCAGTACTTC. It is translated as CASSQRTYQETQYF.

This clonotype was seen many times. V is TRBV10-3 and J is TRBJ1-5, with 8 bases fitting TRBD1. The CDR3 covers 13 residues. V lost 10 bases and J lost 4; bases outside the gene matches: 6. The V gene's germline CDR1 is ENHRY and CDR2 SYGVKD. The CDR3 is CATKTGDNQPQHF. CDR3 DNA: TGTGCCACGAAGACAGGGGATAATCAGCCCCAGCATTTT.

This clonotype was picked up many times. This chain links TRBV5-6 with TRBJ2-3; D is unclear. Germline-derived CDR1 and CDR2 are SGHDT and YYEEEE. The V end lost 4 bases, the J end lost 2 bases, and 8 bases lay between the germline ends. This CDR3 is built from 13 residues. CDR3 bases: TGTGCCAGCAGCGATACCTACACAGATACGCAGTATTTT. It yields the protein CASSDTYTDTQYF.

In this sample, this clonotype turned up many times. J is TRBJ1-1 and V is TRBV5-1; D is possibly TRBD1 (5 bases). The V and J ends lost 3 bases and 4 bases respectively, with 13 bases between them. Germline V lookup: CDR1 SGHRS, CDR2 YFSETQ. The CDR3 covers 14 residues. CDR3 sequence: CASSWTGGGTEAFF. The CDR3 nucleotides read TGCGCCAGCAGCTGGACCGGGGGAGGCACTGAAGCTTTCTTT.

This clonotype was seen repeatedly, ten times or more. This sequence joins TRBV20-1 and TRBJ1-1, with 12 nucleotides matching TRBD1. The J segment lost 10 bases and the V segment lost 5 bases, leaving 11 bases of the junction unmatched. The CDR3 contains 14 residues. Germline lookup yields CDR1 DFQATT and CDR2 SNEGSKA (reference sequence). The CDR3 coding sequence is TGCAGTGCTGGGGCGGGGGGGACAGGGGGCCGAGCTTTCTTT. Its translation: CSAGAGGTGGRAFF.